These T cell receptor beta chains were read from a single sample in a study of cytomegalovirus exposure and HLA in healthy donors. Sequencing used immunoSEQ multiplex PCR; TCRdb keeps in-frame clones, though not all of them. This sample yields 150,000 to 200,000 clones, of which around 80% are seen a single time; 4% to 4.5% belongs to the top ten. The sequenced material came from PBMCs. These receptor sequences come from a young woman in good health and CMV-seropositive. The CDR3 runs from the conserved cysteine through the conserved F or W. Each record gives: D gene, V gene, clone size, J gene, CDR3 DNA, CDR3 protein. D genes are given only for firm matches. Rows give clone size only sometimes, using once, few, many, or a class for an expanded clone.

>TRBD1|TRBV30|few|TRBJ1-2
TGTGCCTGGAGCACCGGGACAGGGTTTGACTATGGCTACACCTTC
CAWSTGTGFDYGYTF
>TRBD1|TRBV14|.|TRBJ1-2
TGTGCCAGCAGCCAGGGACAGGGGTACAACTATGGCTACACCTTC
CASSQGQGYNYGYTF
>TRBD2|TRBV6-1|.|TRBJ2-2
TGTGCCAGCAGTGAAACGAGCCCTTACGGGACTAGCGGGAGGGCGTTGACCGGGGAGCTGTTTTTT
CASSETSPYGTSGRALTGELFF
>TRBD1|TRBV5-6|.|TRBJ2-7
TGTGCCAGCAGCTCCGTCTGGGACAGGGGGTTGGACGAGCAGTACTTC
CASSSVWDRGLDEQYF
>TRBD1|TRBV19|.|TRBJ2-2
TGTGCCAAGGACAGGGGGCATCCGAACACCGGGGAGCTGTTTTTT
CAKDRGHPNTGELFF
>TRBD2|TRBV5-6|.|TRBJ2-1
TGTGCCAGCAGCACCGGACTAGCGGGAGGAAGGAACAATGAGCAGTTCTTC
CASSTGLAGGRNNEQFF
>.|TRBV29-1|.|TRBJ2-7
TGCAGCGTTGCAGGCAGTTCCTACGAGCAGTACTTC
CSVAGSSYEQYF
>.|TRBV27|.|TRBJ1-5
TGTGCCAGCAGTCCAGAAGCGTTCTATAGCAATCAGCCCCAGCATTTT
CASSPEAFYSNQPQHF
>.|TRBV11-2|.|TRBJ2-3
TGTGCCAGCAGCCAGCGGCGGGGCCCAGATACGCAGTATTTT
CASSQRRGPDTQYF
>.|TRBV18|.|TRBJ2-5
TGTGCCAGCTCGCAGACCGGGACACTTGAGGCCCAGTACTTC
CASSQTGTLEAQYF
>.|TRBV6-5|.|TRBJ1-5
TGTGCCAGCAGTCGACACAGTAGCAATCAGCCCCAGCATTTT
CASSRHSSNQPQHF
>TRBD1|TRBV18|.|TRBJ1-1
TGTGCCAGCTCACTTACGACAGGGGCTCCAAAGAACTTT
CASSLTTGAPKNF
>TRBD1|TRBV7-9|.|TRBJ2-1
TGTGCCAGCAGCCAACCACAGGGGGCCAGGCAGTTCTTC
CASSQPQGARQFF
>TRBD1|TRBV4-3|.|TRBJ1-6
TGCGCCAGCAGCCTATACTACGGGGACAGGGATAATTCACCCCTCCACTTT
CASSLYYGDRDNSPLHF
>.|TRBV11-2|.|TRBJ2-1
TGTGCCAGCAGACTACACGGGGGCTCCTACAATGAGCAGTTCTTC
CASRLHGGSYNEQFF
>TRBD1|TRBV19|.|TRBJ2-3
TGTGCCAGTAGTATGGGGGACAGCCCCACAGATACGCAGTATTTT
CASSMGDSPTDTQYF
>TRBD2|TRBV7-2|.|TRBJ2-7
TGTGCCAGCAGCTTCACTAGCGGGTCCTACGAGCAGTACTTC
CASSFTSGSYEQYF
>TRBD1|TRBV11-3|.|TRBJ2-1
TGTGCCAGCAGCTTATACTATGACAGGGGCCAGCAGTTCTTC
CASSLYYDRGQQFF
>TRBD1|TRBV7-9|.|TRBJ1-2
TGTGCCAGCAGCCCTACAGGGGGCATGCCTAACTATGGCTACACCTTC
CASSPTGGMPNYGYTF
>.|TRBV5-6|.|TRBJ2-7
TGTGCCAGCAGCTTGGTCCCAGGGAACACGAATAAGCAGTACTTC
CASSLVPGNTNKQYF
>TRBD1|TRBV5-6|.|TRBJ2-3
TGTGCCAGCAGCCCGGGACAGGGTGGCACAGATACGCAGTATTTT
CASSPGQGGTDTQYF
>.|TRBV6-1|.|TRBJ1-6
TGTGCCAGCAGTGAATTCCAGGGGAATTCACCCCTCCACTTT
CASSEFQGNSPLHF
>.|TRBV7-8|.|TRBJ2-1
TGTGCCAGCAGCCCGACGACTACGGCCGCCTCTAAAAGTCCGCAGTTCTTC
CASSPTTTAASKSPQFF
>TRBD2|TRBV10-3|.|TRBJ2-2
TGTGCCATCAGTGACCCGCCGGGGGGCGGGGAGCTGTTTTTT
CAISDPPGGGELFF
>TRBD2|TRBV29-1|.|TRBJ2-1
TGCAGCGTTGACGGACTAGCGGGAAGGGTTGAGCAGTTCTTC
CSVDGLAGRVEQFF
>TRBD1|TRBV13|.|TRBJ2-1
TGTGCCAGCAGCCCTCCTCTCCGGGACAGGCCTTCCTACAATGAGCAGTTCTTC
CASSPPLRDRPSYNEQFF
>.|TRBV7-9|.|TRBJ2-7
TGTGCCAGCAGCCTCGTCATGGGCGACGAGCAGTACTTC
CASSLVMGDEQYF
>TRBD1|TRBV14|.|TRBJ2-7
TGTGCCAGCAGCCAAGAGGCAGGGGGCGGCTACGAGCAGTACTTC
CASSQEAGGGYEQYF
>.|TRBV13|.|TRBJ2-2
TGTGCCAGCAGCCCCGGGACAAACCCCGGGGAGCTGTTTTTT
CASSPGTNPGELFF
>TRBD1|TRBV5-1|.|TRBJ1-1
TGCGCCAGCAGCTCAGGGGACAGGGTGTACACTGAAGCTTTCTTT
CASSSGDRVYTEAFF
>TRBD2|TRBV5-1|.|TRBJ2-1
TGCGCCAGCACCCCCCGCGGGGGGCCAAGGAATGAGCAGTTCTTC
CASTPRGGPRNEQFF
>TRBD1|TRBV7-2|.|TRBJ1-4
TGTGCCAGCAGCCACACAGGGGGCCATGAAAAACTGTTTTTT
CASSHTGGHEKLFF
>.|TRBV29-1|.|TRBJ1-1
TGCAGCGTATATGCCGACAGGCCTGAAGCTTTCTTT
CSVYADRPEAFF
>.|TRBV5-1|.|TRBJ1-5
TGCGCCAGCAGCTTAGGCAGGGACAATCAGCCCCAGCATTTT
CASSLGRDNQPQHF
>.|TRBV5-4|.|TRBJ1-1
TGTGCCAGCAGCTTGGCGGTGAACACTGAAGCTTTCTTT
CASSLAVNTEAFF